Listed below are T cell receptor beta chains from one sample, sequenced in a study of T cells in Graves' hyperthyroidism and ophthalmopathy. Each CDR3 protein gets one entry after TCRdb re-called the multiplex PCR reads with MiXCR. The sample contains approximately 610,000 distinct CDR3 sequences, 14% to 15% of which appear only once. The sequencing input was blood. The receptors stem from a woman aged 40 to 49 with Graves' ophthalmopathy. Both conserved end residues are part of each CDR3. The D gene is left open where the match is weak. Rows may omit the clone size; those that give it use once, few, many or a size class.

TRBJ1-3,TRBV9,NA,NA,CASSVAAGISGNTIYF,TGTGCCAGCAGCGTTGCGGCTGGAATCTCTGGAAACACCATATATTTT
TRBJ2-2,TRBV6-1,TRBD2,many,CASSRGDTGELFF,TGTGCCAGCAGTCGGGGGGACACCGGGGAGCTGTTTTTT
TRBJ2-5,TRBV5-5,NA,NA,CASSLGSQFQETQYF,TGTGCCAGCAGCTTGGGGAGCCAATTCCAAGAGACCCAGTACTTC
TRBJ1-3,TRBV12-5,NA,many,CASGRQISSGNTIYF,TGTGCTAGTGGACGACAGATCTCCTCTGGAAACACCATATATTTT
TRBJ2-7,TRBV27,TRBD1,many,CASSLGTGGAKQYF,TGTGCCAGCAGTTTGGGGACAGGGGGCGCCAAGCAGTACTTC
TRBJ1-2,TRBV6-2/TRBV6-3,TRBD1,NA,CASSSRDRGLRYGCTF,TGTGCCAGCAGTTCCCGGGACAGGGGGCTGAGGTATGGCTGCACCTTC
TRBJ2-7,TRBV28,NA,NA,CASSTPPGYEQYF,TGTGCCAGCAGTACCCCCCCCGGTTACGAGCAGTACTTC
TRBJ1-1,TRBV12-3/TRBV12-4,NA,many,CASSFEGGNTEAFF,TGTGCCAGCAGTTTTGAGGGAGGAAACACTGAAGCTTTCTTT
TRBJ2-7,TRBV19,TRBD2,NA,CASSPGLAAAYEQYF,TGTGCCAGTAGTCCTGGACTAGCGGCAGCCTACGAGCAGTACTTC
TRBJ2-2,TRBV3-1,TRBD2,few,CASSPLGLAGEVTNTGELFF,TGTGCCAGCAGCCCTCTGGGACTAGCGGGAGAGGTAACGAACACCGGGGAGCTGTTTTTT
TRBJ2-7,TRBV27,TRBD2,few,CASSLSAGVYEQYF,TGTGCCAGCAGTTTATCGGCGGGAGTATACGAGCAGTACTTC
TRBJ2-7,TRBV20-1,NA,many,CSAPNSYEQYF,TGCAGTGCCCCCAACAGCTACGAGCAGTACTTC
TRBJ2-5,TRBV20-1,NA,few,CSARIRVGPHQETQYF,TGCAGTGCTAGGATTAGGGTAGGGCCTCACCAAGAGACCCAGTACTTC